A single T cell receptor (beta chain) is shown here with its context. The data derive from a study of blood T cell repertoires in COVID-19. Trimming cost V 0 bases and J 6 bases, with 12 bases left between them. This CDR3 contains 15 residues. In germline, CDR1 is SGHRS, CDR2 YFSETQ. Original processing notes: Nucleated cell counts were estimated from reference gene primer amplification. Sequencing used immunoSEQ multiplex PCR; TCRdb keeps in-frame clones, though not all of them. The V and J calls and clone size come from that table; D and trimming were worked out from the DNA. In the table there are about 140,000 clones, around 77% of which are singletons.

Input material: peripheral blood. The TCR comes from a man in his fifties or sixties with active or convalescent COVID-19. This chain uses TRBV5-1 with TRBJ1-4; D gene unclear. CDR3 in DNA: TGCGCCAGCAGCTTGGCTGGGTCCGGGGATGAAAAACTGTTTTTT. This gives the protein CASSLAGSGDEKLFF. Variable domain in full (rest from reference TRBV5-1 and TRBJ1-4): KAGVTQTPRYLIKTRGQQVTLSCSPISGHRSVSWYQQTPGQGLQFLFEYFSETQRNKGNFPGRFSGRQFSNSRSEMNVSTLELGDSALYLCASSLAGSGDEKLFFGSGTQLSVL.